The 2 T cell receptor beta chains given below trace back to one sample, sequenced in a study of blood T cells in healthy people across ages. The second PCR ran about 6 to 11 cycles with a sample-barcoded 5' primer and J-beta primers. One entry per CDR3 protein results from TCRdb running MiXCR on the 5' RACE reads. The sample lists hundreds of thousands of distinct CDR3 sequences, 35% to 45% occurring once. What was sequenced was blood. Source of these receptors: a woman aged 55-69 years in good health.

To note about this clonotype: It may be a read error: a sequence one base away is much more abundant. The chain has TRBV11-2 and TRBJ2-1; possibly TRBD1 or TRBD2 for D (6 bases each). The CDR3 is 16 residues long. Germline CDR1 SGHAT, CDR2 FQNNGV. Deletions cut 1 base from V and 7 bases from J, with 17 bases between. CDR3 coding DNA: TGTGCCAGCAGCTTAGTTAGGGGGGCCAGGGGTAATGAGCAGTTCTTC. Translated, it gives CASSLVRGARGNEQFF.

The chain joins TRBV10-3 to TRBJ2-7, with a tentative D call TRBD2 (6 bases). The CDR3 length is 13 residues. V lost 6 bases, J lost 3 bases, and 12 bases lay in between. CDR1 ENHRY and CDR2 SYGVKD come from the germline V gene. The CDR3 coding sequence is TGTGCCATCAGACGGGACTCCGACTACGAGCAGTACTTC. It translates to CAIRRDSDYEQYF.